The 23 T cell receptor beta chains below come from one sample, sequenced in a study of OX40 agonist ivuxolimab in advanced cancers. The assay was immunoSEQ multiplex PCR, and TCRdb's table has in-frame clones only and misses some. The sample carries tens of thousands of clones, 86% recorded once. The sample here was CD4+ or CD8+ T cells sorted from blood, taken in a trial of the OX40 agonist ivuxolimab. These receptors came from an adult with an advanced solid tumor such as melanoma, head and neck, liver or kidney cancer.

Here the CDR3 reads CASSHEGQGLLQYF. CDR3 nucleotide sequence: TGTGCCAGCAGCCACGAGGGACAGGGCTTATTACAGTACTTC. The chain employs TRBV11-2 and TRBJ2-7; 9 nucleotides match TRBD1. The CDR3 length is 14 residues. Germline V CDR1 and CDR2: SGHAT, FQNNGV. J was trimmed by 10 bases and V by 5 bases; bases with no gene match: 12.

The chain couples TRBV5-1 to TRBJ1-1; 8 positions match TRBD1. Trimming took 4 bases from V and 2 from J; bases not matched to a gene: 7. Germline V lookup: CDR1 SGHRS, CDR2 YFSETQ. The CDR3 has 15 residues. The CDR3 region has the DNA TGCGCCAGCAGCCCCTCGACAGGGGCAAACACTGAAGCTTTCTTT. Protein sequence: CASSPSTGANTEAFF.

The rearrangement links TRBV6-1 to TRBJ2-1; D remains unclear. The CDR3 has 13 residues. CDR1 and CDR2 (germline): MNHNS, SASEGT. Trimming shortened V by 3 bases and J by 5 bases, and 8 bases separated the two germline ends. CDR3 DNA: TGTGCCAGCAGTGACTGGCAAAACAATGAGCAGTTCTTC. Translated, it gives CASSDWQNNEQFF.

The rearrangement uses TRBV6-1 and TRBJ2-2; possibly TRBD1 for D (6 bases). Germline assignment: CDR1 MNHNS and CDR2 SASEGT. Trimming took off 3 bases at V and 6 bases at J, with 17 bases between the two ends. CDR3 length equals 16 residues. The DNA for the CDR3 is TGTGCCAGCAGTGAGGTGACAGGTGGATGGGCCGGGGAGCTGTTTTTT. Amino acid sequence: CASSEVTGGWAGELFF.

Notes on this clone: At one of its ends the junction is not consistent with the germline gene, which may arise from a read error. V gene TRBV2 combines with J gene TRBJ2-5; TRBD1 matches 11 bases. The CDR3 consists of 14 residues. Germline lookup yields CDR1 SNHLY and CDR2 FYNNEI. The CDR3, as DNA: TGTGCCAGCAGGGAAGGACAGGGGGCCGAGACCCAGTACTTC. Protein sequence: CASREGQGAETQYF.

The V and J genes are TRBV5-1 and TRBJ2-2, with TRBD2 identical over 13 bases. The CDR3 has 21 residues. With V trimmed by 4 bases and J by 0 bases, 15 bases remained unmatched. Germline V gene data show CDR1 as SGHRS and CDR2 as YFSETQ. The CDR3 spells CASSVPPGLAGTFANTGELFF. The DNA of the CDR3 is TGCGCCAGCAGCGTCCCCCCGGGACTAGCGGGAACGTTCGCGAACACCGGGGAGCTGTTTTTT.

The genes are TRBV11-3 and TRBJ2-5; D might be TRBD1 (6 bases). This CDR3 is 16 amino acids long. V lost 2 bases and J 3 bases, leaving 16 bases between the germline ends. CDR1 is SGHNT, CDR2 YENEEA, per germline. The CDR3 reads CASSLIVWGRKETQYF. In DNA form, the CDR3 reads TGTGCCAGCAGCTTAATAGTCTGGGGGCGTAAAGAGACCCAGTACTTC.

The chain combines TRBV27 with TRBJ2-2, with TRBD2 identical over 10 bases. V was pared by 7 bases and J by 4 bases, with 12 bases of the junction left unmatched. The CDR3 totals 17 residues. Germline V gives CDR1 MNHEY, CDR2 SMNVEV (reference sequence). The chain's CDR3 is CASTNLLAGEVTGELFF. The CDR3 nucleotides read TGTGCCAGCACCAACCTGCTAGCGGGAGAGGTCACCGGGGAGCTGTTTTTT.

The V and J genes are TRBV6-5 and TRBJ2-1; 7 bases map to TRBD2. V lost 6 bases, J lost 9 bases, and 11 bases stayed unmatched. There are 14 residues in the CDR3. Germline values: CDR1 MNHEY, CDR2 SVGAGI. In DNA, the CDR3 is TGTGCCAGCAGCCCCCGGCGGGGGTCGGGTGAGCAGTTCTTC. This gives the protein CASSPRRGSGEQFF.

The chain combines TRBV6-5 with TRBJ1-2; no definite D call. CDR1 and CDR2 (germline): MNHEY, SVGAGI. The CDR3 contains 14 residues. Deletions cut 6 bases from V and 4 bases from J, with 15 bases between. CDR3 nucleotides: TGTGCCAGCAGCAAACTAACGGGCTCCTATGGCTACACCTTC. This translates into CASSKLTGSYGYTF.

This clone was counted once. The chain recombines TRBV19 with TRBJ2-5; TRBD2 agrees at 7 bases. The CDR3 is 16 amino acids. CDR1 is LNHDA and CDR2 is SQIVND in the germline V gene (reference sequence). Trimming cost V 1 base and J 5 bases; bases outside gene matches: 10. Here the CDR3 DNA reads TGTGCCAGTAGTATAGCGGGGGGTTGGAGGATGGAGACCCAGTACTTC. Protein sequence: CASSIAGGWRMETQYF.

The chain joins TRBV2 to TRBJ1-1; D is undetermined. CDR3 length: 14 amino acids. Germline V CDR1 and CDR2: SNHLY, FYNNEI. V shed 0 bases and J shed 4 bases, with 9 bases lying between them. CDR3 nucleotide sequence: TGTGCCAGCAGTGAAGCGGCGAGGTTCACTGAAGCTTTCTTT. This translates into CASSEAARFTEAFF.

This clone appeared a single time. This chain joins TRBV5-4 and TRBJ2-7; the D gene is possibly TRBD2 (6 bases). The CDR3 has 15 amino acids. Germline lookup yields CDR1 SGHNT and CDR2 YYREEE (reference sequence). Trimming left V 4 bases short and J 0 bases short, with 14 bases between. Written as DNA, the CDR3 is TGTGCCAGCAGCCGTTCGGGGGAGAGCTCCTACGAGCAGTACTTC. Encoded protein: CASSRSGESSYEQYF.

The V and J genes are TRBV18 and TRBJ1-1; D might be TRBD1 (6 bases). CDR1 and CDR2 (germline): KGHSH, LQKENI. The CDR3 runs to 14 residues. The V gene lost 5 bases and the J gene lost 3 bases, with 13 bases spanning the gap. The CDR3 is CASSTQQGHTEAFF. The CDR3 region has the DNA TGTGCCAGCTCAACGCAACAGGGTCACACTGAAGCTTTCTTT.

DNA for the CDR3: TGTGCCAGCTCACCACGGGACGGGGGGCAAGAGACCCAGTACTTC. Amino acids: CASSPRDGGQETQYF. The chain combines TRBV18 with TRBJ2-5; 7 nucleotides agree with TRBD2. This CDR3 is 15 amino acids long. Per germline, CDR1 KGHSH and CDR2 LQKENI. V lost 1 base to trimming and J lost 2 bases; unmatched junction nucleotides: 4.

Only one count was recorded for this clone. This chain uses TRBV21-1 with TRBJ2-7. TRBV21-1 is noted as a pseudogene. There are 13 residues in the CDR3. CDR3 in amino acids: CASSETLGYEQYF. The CDR3 DNA reads TGTGCCAGCAGCGAAACACTGGGGTACGAGCAGTACTTC.

This chain joins TRBV10-2 and TRBJ2-3; 10 nucleotides line up with TRBD2. Looked up from germline, CDR1 is WSHSY and CDR2 is SAAADI. The CDR3 loop spans 14 amino acids. J gave up 1 base and V 9 bases, and 4 bases lay outside the gene matches. This CDR3 is CASSGLAGTDTQYF. The DNA for the CDR3 is TGCGCCAGTAGCGGACTAGCGGGCACAGATACGCAGTATTTT.

The chain uses TRBV11-2 and TRBJ2-7; a possible D gene is TRBD2 (5 bases). Germline V lookup: CDR1 SGHAT, CDR2 FQNNGV. V was clipped by 4 bases and J by 5 bases, with 21 bases between them. The CDR3 sequence is 16 residues long. CDR3 amino acids: CASSSTRGPQFHEQYF. The CDR3 nucleotides read TGTGCCAGCAGCTCAACGAGAGGGCCGCAATTCCACGAGCAGTACTTC.

The chain has TRBV4-1 and TRBJ2-2, with 7 bases identical to TRBD1. This CDR3 contains 15 residues. V was pared by 5 bases and J by 5 bases, with 8 bases of the junction left unmatched. Germline assignment: CDR1 MGHRA and CDR2 YSYEKL. In nucleotides, the CDR3 is TGCGCCAGCAGCGACTCCTCGACAGGGACCGGGGAGCTGTTTTTT. It is translated as CASSDSSTGTGELFF.

The chain links TRBV5-1 to TRBJ2-2; D is uncertain. Germline V gene data show CDR1 as SGHRS and CDR2 as YFSETQ. CDR3 length: 16 residues. The V end lost 7 bases, the J end lost 6 bases, and 22 bases lay between the germline ends. CDR3 DNA sequence: TGCGCCAGCTCTGGGGTAACGTGGGGTTTGGCCGGGGAGCTGTTTTTT. As protein: CASSGVTWGLAGELFF.

The chain has TRBV5-1 and TRBJ2-1, with 10 positions matching TRBD2. This CDR3 spans 14 amino acids. V dropped 2 bases and J dropped 10; count of bases not matched to a gene: 6. Germline CDR1 SGHRS, CDR2 YFSETQ. The CDR3 DNA reads as TGCGCCAGCAGCTTCCGACTAGCGGGCGCCGAGCAGTTCTTC. This encodes CASSFRLAGAEQFF. Filled out from reference TRBV5-1 and TRBJ2-1, the complete variable domain reads KAGVTQTPRYLIKTRGQQVTLSCSPISGHRSVSWYQQTPGQGLQFLFEYFSETQRNKGNFPGRFSGRQFSNSRSEMNVSTLELGDSALYLCASSFRLAGAEQFFGPGTRLTVL.

V is TRBV5-6 and J is TRBJ2-3, with TRBD1 matching 8 bases. Trimming took 3 bases from V and 5 from J; bases not matched to a gene: 5. Looked up from germline, CDR1 is SGHDT and CDR2 is YYEEEE. This CDR3 contains 14 residues. CDR3 in amino acids: CASSSGQEGDTQYF. The CDR3 DNA is TGTGCCAGCAGCTCGGGACAGGAAGGAGATACGCAGTATTTT.

The gene calls are TRBV2 and TRBJ2-7, with no clear D. V was cut by 4 bases and J by 3 bases, with 7 bases left in between. The CDR3 is 12 residues long. The germline CDR1 and CDR2 sequences are SNHLY and FYNNEI. CDR3 loop: CASSVSVYEQYF. The CDR3 nucleotides read TGTGCCAGCAGTGTCAGCGTCTACGAGCAGTACTTC.